Listed below are T cell receptor beta chains from one sample, sequenced in a study of control samples from healthy donors and cancer patients. The table came from immunoSEQ multiplex PCR; TCRdb's copy has only in-frame clones and leaves some out. The sample has 120,000 to 150,000 clones, around 86% seen once. Sequencing was carried out using blood. Receptors originate from a man aged 30 to 45 in good health. Each CDR3 is given with its conserved first and last residue. D genes are given only for firm matches. Part of the rows lack a size; the others show once, few, many or a class for expanded clones.

V,D,size,J,CDR3,DNA
TRBV10-3,.,few,TRBJ1-4,CAISEHTLWETNEKLFF,TGTGCCATCAGTGAACACACCTTGTGGGAGACTAATGAAAAACTGTTTTTT
TRBV4-2,TRBD1,.,TRBJ1-2,CASSQRDRGQYGYTF,TGTGCCAGCAGCCAGCGGGACAGGGGACAATATGGCTACACCTTC
TRBV7-3,TRBD2,.,TRBJ2-5,CASSPYSLAGVETQYF,TGTGCCAGCAGCCCCTACTCACTAGCGGGAGTAGAGACCCAGTACTTC
TRBV15,.,.,TRBJ2-5,CATSSSRGQETQYF,TGTGCCACCAGCAGCAGTAGGGGCCAAGAGACCCAGTACTTC
TRBV6-2/TRBV6-3,TRBD2,.,TRBJ2-2,CASSPGLAYTGELFF,TGTGCCAGCAGTCCAGGACTAGCTTACACCGGGGAGCTGTTTTTT
TRBV12-3/TRBV12-4,.,.,TRBJ1-1,CASTLNTEAFF,TGTGCCAGCACCTTGAACACTGAAGCTTTCTTT
TRBV5-6,.,.,TRBJ2-7,CASSPVWGLGYEQYF,TGTGCCAGCAGCCCTGTTTGGGGACTGGGCTACGAGCAGTACTTC
TRBV6-5,.,.,TRBJ1-3,CASRHRGSGNTIYF,TGTGCCAGCAGGCACCGAGGGTCCGGAAACACCATATATTTT
TRBV11-3,TRBD1,.,TRBJ2-1,CASSPGQIYNEQFF,TGTGCCAGCAGCCCGGGACAGATCTACAATGAGCAGTTCTTC
TRBV6-6,.,once,TRBJ2-1,CASSPRVYEQFF,TGTGCCAGCAGCCCCCGGGTGTATGAGCAGTTCTTC
TRBV29-1,TRBD2,.,TRBJ2-3,CSVEDRGGGTDTQYF,TGCAGCGTTGAAGACCGGGGGGGAGGCACAGATACGCAGTATTTT
TRBV5-5,.,once,TRBJ1-5,CASSLDQGLQPQHF,TGTGCCAGCAGCTTGGACCAGGGGCTTCAGCCCCAGCATTTT
TRBV4-1,TRBD2,once,TRBJ2-1,CASSHHRAGGPGNEQFF,TGCGCCAGCAGCCATCACCGAGCGGGAGGGCCGGGGAATGAGCAGTTCTTC
TRBV6-4,TRBD2,few,TRBJ2-3,CASSASGETDTQYF,TGTGCCAGCAGTGCTAGCGGGGAAACAGATACGCAGTATTTT
TRBV10-3,.,.,TRBJ2-7,CAISESGLANTYEQYF,TGTGCCATCAGTGAGTCGGGGCTAGCGAATACCTACGAGCAGTACTTC
TRBV7-9,.,.,TRBJ2-7,CASSPPQVYEQYF,TGTGCCAGCAGCCCCCCACAAGTATACGAGCAGTACTTC
TRBV11-3,TRBD2,.,TRBJ2-1,CASSPEPSGVYDEQFF,TGTGCCAGCAGCCCCGAGCCTAGCGGGGTATATGATGAGCAGTTCTTC
TRBV7-3,TRBD1,once,TRBJ2-2,CASSSGQGGANTGELFF,TGTGCCAGCAGCTCGGGACAGGGGGGCGCAAACACCGGGGAGCTGTTTTTT
TRBV7-3,TRBD2,.,TRBJ2-5,CASSLLGGGETQYF,TGTGCCAGCAGCTTACTCGGGGGAGGGGAGACCCAGTACTTC
TRBV4-2,.,.,TRBJ1-3,CASSQVVGQSSGNTIYF,TGTGCCAGCAGCCAAGTCGTGGGGCAATCCTCTGGAAACACCATATATTTT
TRBV19,TRBD1,.,TRBJ1-1,CASRTGGKSTEAFF,TGTGCCAGTCGCACAGGGGGCAAGAGCACTGAAGCTTTCTTT
TRBV9,.,.,TRBJ2-2,CASSHSSATPGQAYTGELFF,TGTGCCAGCAGTCACTCCTCGGCCACCCCAGGACAAGCGTACACCGGGGAGCTGTTTTTT
TRBV30,.,.,TRBJ2-7,CAWSAGRDSDEQYF,TGTGCCTGGAGTGCCGGCCGGGATTCGGACGAGCAGTACTTC
TRBV5-4,.,.,TRBJ2-2,CASSLGRAVTGELFF,TGTGCCAGCAGCTTGGGGCGGGCTGTAACCGGGGAGCTGTTTTTT
TRBV5-1,.,few,TRBJ1-1,CASSLGEGTEAFF,TGCGCCAGCAGCTTGGGAGAGGGCACTGAAGCTTTCTTT
TRBV3-1/TRBV3-2,TRBD1,.,TRBJ1-4,CASSAGGQGNEKLFF,TGTGCCAGCAGCGCCGGGGGACAGGGAAACGAAAAACTGTTTTTT
TRBV6-2/TRBV6-3,TRBD1,.,TRBJ2-7,CASSPRTGTGGLYEQYF,TGTGCCAGCAGCCCTAGGACCGGGACAGGGGGTCTCTACGAGCAGTACTTC
TRBV6-5,.,.,TRBJ1-5,CASSLQGGNQPQHF,TGTGCCAGCAGTCTACAGGGAGGCAATCAGCCCCAGCATTTT
TRBV7-9,TRBD2,.,TRBJ2-1,CASSLASGARYNEQFF,TGTGCCAGCAGCTTAGCTAGCGGGGCACGTTACAATGAGCAGTTCTTC
TRBV7-9,TRBD1,.,TRBJ1-5,CASSPGQGTSPQPQHF,TGTGCCAGCAGCCCAGGACAGGGGACGTCCCCTCAGCCCCAGCATTTT
TRBV18,.,.,TRBJ2-1,CASSFDGPRTFSSYNEQFF,TGTGCCAGCTCATTTGACGGGCCGCGCACCTTTAGCTCCTACAATGAGCAGTTCTTC
TRBV9,.,.,TRBJ2-3,CASRARGAVEDTQYF,TGTGCCAGCAGGGCAAGGGGCGCCGTTGAAGATACGCAGTATTTT
TRBV13,TRBD1,once,TRBJ2-1,CASRRDRYNEQFF,TGTGCCAGCAGGAGGGACAGGTACAATGAGCAGTTCTTC
TRBV10-3,TRBD1,.,TRBJ1-2,CAISEGQVNGYTF,TGTGCCATCAGTGAAGGACAGGTGAATGGCTACACCTTC
TRBV7-2,.,once,TRBJ2-7,CASSWSGSSYEQYF,TGTGCCAGCAGCTGGTCAGGGAGCTCCTACGAGCAGTACTTC
TRBV6-2/TRBV6-3,.,.,TRBJ1-2,CASSAHRVGNYGYTF,TGTGCCAGCAGTGCCCACAGGGTTGGAAACTATGGCTACACCTTC
TRBV24-1,TRBD1,.,TRBJ1-2,CATSDRDRSGYTF,TGTGCCACTTCCGACCGGGACAGGAGTGGCTACACCTTC
TRBV20-1,TRBD2,few,TRBJ2-7,CSASLAGVGEQYF,TGCAGTGCCAGTCTAGCGGGGGTAGGCGAGCAGTACTTC
TRBV5-6,TRBD1,.,TRBJ1-4,CASSSPGQGATNEKLFF,TGTGCCAGCAGCTCGCCGGGACAGGGGGCGACTAATGAAAAACTGTTTTTT
TRBV25-1,.,.,TRBJ1-6,CASSLGGEGSPLHF,TGTGCCAGCAGTTTAGGCGGAGAGGGGTCACCCCTCCACTTT
TRBV12-3/TRBV12-4,.,many,TRBJ1-4,CASSLAWGEKLFF,TGTGCCAGCAGTTTGGCTTGGGGGGAAAAACTGTTTTTT
TRBV27,.,once,TRBJ1-4,CASKRGGEKLFF,TGTGCCAGCAAACGGGGGGGTGAAAAACTGTTTTTT
TRBV6-2/TRBV6-3,.,.,TRBJ2-2,CASSYSFGEGELFF,TGTGCCAGCAGTTACTCGTTCGGGGAGGGGGAGCTGTTTTTT
TRBV24-1,TRBD1,.,TRBJ2-7,CATSDSGQGSYEQYF,TGTGCCACCAGTGATTCGGGACAGGGATCCTACGAGCAGTACTTC
TRBV6-5,.,.,TRBJ1-6,CATTGGLNSPLHF,TGTGCCACCACGGGAGGGTTGAATTCACCCCTCCACTTT
TRBV6-4,.,.,TRBJ2-1,CASSVEVQNEQFF,TGTGCCAGCAGTGTGGAAGTCCAAAATGAGCAGTTCTTC
TRBV4-3,.,.,TRBJ2-5,CASSRKGFETQYF,TGCGCCAGCAGCCGCAAGGGGTTCGAGACCCAGTACTTC
TRBV19,TRBD2,once,TRBJ2-1,CASSMLPGRPRGNEQFF,TGTGCCAGTAGTATGCTTCCCGGGAGGCCCCGTGGGAATGAGCAGTTCTTC
TRBV14,TRBD1,.,TRBJ1-6,CASSQQNRGSWNSPLHF,TGTGCCAGCAGCCAACAAAACAGGGGGTCTTGGAATTCACCCCTCCACTTT
TRBV30,TRBD2,.,TRBJ2-3,CAWRREGLSDTQYF,TGTGCCTGGAGGCGGGAGGGCCTTAGTGATACGCAGTATTTT
TRBV7-9,.,.,TRBJ2-3,CASRRGGSSTDTQYF,TGTGCCAGCAGACGCGGGGGCTCTAGCACAGATACGCAGTATTTT
TRBV7-2,.,.,TRBJ1-3,CASSLGWGLGNTIYF,TGTGCCAGCAGCTTAGGATGGGGGCTTGGAAACACCATATATTTT
TRBV20-1,.,.,TRBJ2-7,CSASPRAYEQYF,TGCAGTGCTAGTCCGCGGGCCTACGAGCAGTACTTC
TRBV4-2,.,.,TRBJ1-6,CASSQASTIGNSPLHF,TGTGCCAGCAGCCAAGCCAGTACTATCGGGAATTCACCCCTCCACTTT
TRBV6-5,.,.,TRBJ2-2,CASTPQNTGELFF,TGTGCCAGCACCCCCCAGAACACCGGGGAGCTGTTTTTT
TRBV24-1,.,.,TRBJ1-2,CATRAGPTVYGYTF,TGTGCCACCAGAGCAGGGCCGACGGTCTATGGCTACACCTTC
TRBV7-2,.,.,TRBJ2-2,CASSLDAITGELFF,TGTGCCAGCAGCTTAGACGCAATCACCGGGGAGCTGTTTTTT
TRBV2,.,.,TRBJ1-5,CASGERLGMASPQHF,TGTGCCAGCGGCGAAAGGTTAGGGATGGCTTCCCCCCAGCATTTT
TRBV27,.,once,TRBJ1-2,CASGVGANYGYTF,TGTGCCAGCGGGGTCGGAGCTAACTATGGCTACACCTTC
TRBV9,.,.,TRBJ2-1,CASSVEGRSSYNEQFF,TGTGCCAGCAGCGTAGAGGGGAGGAGCTCCTACAATGAGCAGTTCTTC